This T cell receptor beta chain was observed in a study of blood T cell repertoires in COVID-19. Study in general: Specimens from acute and convalescent COVID-19 originated in the United States, Italy and Spain. The analysed material was cDNA or gDNA that came from T cells, B-cell-depleted T cells, or PBMCs.

The data were produced by immunoSEQ multiplex PCR, yet TCRdb's version contains in-frame clones alone and is incomplete. The data show about 110,000 clones, with 90% seen just once and approximately 1.1% held by the top ten. J gave up 0 bases and V 4 bases, and 14 bases lay outside the gene matches. Germline values: CDR1 SGHNT, CDR2 YYREEE (reference sequence). The CDR3 consists of 19 residues. V gene TRBV5-4 combines with J gene TRBJ2-3; 10 bases fit TRBD2. This receptor was identified in a human donor in a cohort sampled during active COVID-19. Sequencing was done on a sample of peripheral blood. CDR3 DNA sequence: TGTGCCAGCAGCCAACTGTTTAGCGGGGGGCGCGTTAGCACAGATACGCAGTATTTT. This translates into CASSQLFSGGRVSTDTQYF.